This T cell receptor (beta chain) was identified in a study of T cell repertoires in cytomegalovirus infection. Study at large: Public TCR beta signature analysis indicated the presence of both CMV infection and matching HLA type.

A single record per CDR3 protein comes from TCRdb applying MiXCR to the reads. The sample holds approximately 250,000 distinct CDR3 sequences, around 6.2% seen once. A note on this clonotype: Its target is unknown.

Findings and caveats of the study: There were carriers of CMV plus the relevant HLA, and cumulative public TCR beta family frequency identified them. CMV-specific HLA-C-restricted TCR beta clonotypes dominated the ex vivo response.

The germline gives CDR1 SNHLY, CDR2 FYNNEI. V gave up 8 bases and J gave up 1 base, with 17 bases separating them. The CDR3 extends over 15 amino acids. Sequences were obtained from PBMCs. V is TRBV2 and J is TRBJ1-1; D may be TRBD1 (6 bases). The receptor's source is a human donor in good health (CMV status not recorded). Some clones in this sample may be carry-over from other donors' samples. The CDR3, as DNA: TGTGCCAGCCCCAAGGGGGGAGTTAAGAACACTGAAGCTTTCTTT. This translates into CASPKGGVKNTEAFF.